The clone carrying this T cell receptor (beta chain) was seen repeatedly, ten times or more. The antigen is unknown. This entry belongs to a study of spatial heterogeneity in lung cancer. General study findings and limits: There were more appearances of ubiquitous expanded tumor TCRs in blood at resection than at follow-up.

Each TCR cDNA molecule bore a unique molecular identifier. A single record per CDR3 protein comes from TCRdb applying MiXCR to the 5' RACE reads. The sample yields tens of thousands of distinct CDR3 sequences, roughly 7.4% seen once. CDR3 size: 13 residues. Germline V gene data show CDR1 as SGHNT and CDR2 as YENEEA. V lost 5 bases to trimming and J lost 9 bases, with 15 bases between them. The time point was: blood at routine non-recurrence follow-up after resection. Whole RNA from tumor, nontumor lung or frozen PBMC was sequenced unsorted. The source material was PBMCs, sampled at follow-up. The receptor comes from a female donor with early-stage non-small cell lung cancer. This chain connects TRBV11-3 to TRBJ2-3; D not resolved. The DNA for the CDR3 is TGTGCCAGCAGCCGCGCTATTGAGGAAACGCAGTATTTT. This encodes CASSRAIEETQYF.